Presented here are 15 T cell receptor beta chains from one specimen sequenced in a study of PD-1 blockade in mismatch repair-deficient tumors. The data were produced by immunoSEQ multiplex PCR, yet TCRdb's version contains in-frame clones alone and is incomplete. The table shows tens of thousands of clones, with approximately 80% occurring only once. Sequencing used peripheral blood, obtained 44 weeks after starting pembrolizumab. The source is an adult with mismatch repair-deficient cancer.

This chain uses TRBV28 with TRBJ2-7; tentative D call: TRBD1 (6 bases). The CDR3 loop spans 16 amino acids. Germline loops: CDR1 MDHEN, CDR2 SYDVKM. V lost 3 bases and J 0 bases, leaving 15 bases between the germline ends. DNA of the CDR3: TGTGCCAGCAGTTTGCCAGGGGCCCTATCCTCCTACGAGCAGTACTTC. It encodes CASSLPGALSSYEQYF.

The rearrangement joins TRBV6-1 to TRBJ1-5; no clear D. The CDR3 is 12 amino acids. With 6 bases removed from V and 1 base from J, the gap between germline ends came to 4 bases. CDR1 and CDR2 (germline): MNHNS, SASEGT. The CDR3: CASRGSNQPQHF. The CDR3, as DNA: TGTGCCAGCAGGGGGAGCAATCAGCCCCAGCATTTT.

The rearrangement links TRBV9 to TRBJ2-1; D gene ambiguous. Trimming took 1 base from V and 8 from J, leaving 4 bases between them. There are 11 residues in the CDR3. From germline, CDR1 is SGDLS and CDR2 YYNGEE. The CDR3 DNA follows: TGTGCCAGCAGCGTAACGGATGAGCAGTTCTTC. It encodes CASSVTDEQFF.

This clone was counted a few times. The chain links TRBV10-3 to TRBJ2-7; 9 bases map to TRBD2. With 3 bases clipped from V and 6 bases from J, the junction kept 9 bases outside the gene matches. This CDR3 comprises 15 residues. Germline assignment: CDR1 ENHRY and CDR2 SYGVKD. CDR3 amino acids: CAISEGREGQREQYF. The DNA for the CDR3 is TGTGCCATCAGTGAAGGGCGGGAGGGCCAGCGCGAGCAGTACTTC.

The chain joins TRBV2 to TRBJ2-7; D possibly matches TRBD1 or TRBD2 (5 bases each). The CDR3 consists of 15 residues. The V end was cut by 4 bases, the J end by 3 bases, with 16 bases between. Germline V gene data show CDR1 as SNHLY and CDR2 as FYNNEI. The CDR3 region is CASSALRGAGYEQYF. CDR3 bases: TGTGCCAGCAGTGCATTGAGGGGCGCCGGCTACGAGCAGTACTTC.

The gene calls are TRBV19 and TRBJ1-5, with 10 bases that match TRBD1. The CDR3 totals 15 residues. CDR1 and CDR2 (germline): LNHDA, SQIVND (reference sequence). Unmatched junction bases numbered 3, after V lost 5 bases and J lost 2 bases. The CDR3 here is CASSSGQGRNQPQHF. The CDR3 bases are TGTGCCAGTAGTTCGGGACAGGGGCGCAATCAGCCCCAGCATTTT.

This clone was detected ten times or more. V gene TRBV7-9 combines with J gene TRBJ1-1; the D is unclear. Per germline, CDR1 SEHNR and CDR2 FQNEAQ (reference sequence). This CDR3 is 13 amino acids long. Trimming removed 5 bases at V and 1 base at J, with 8 bases between. In nucleotides, the CDR3 is TGTGCCAGCAGCGTGGATTCGAACACTGAAGCTTTCTTT. It is translated as CASSVDSNTEAFF.

The genes are TRBV5-1 and TRBJ1-4; a weak D match, TRBD1 (5 bases). Trimming removed 4 bases at V and 0 bases at J, with 10 bases between. CDR1 SGHRS and CDR2 YFSETQ come from the germline V gene. This CDR3 spans 15 amino acids. The CDR3 is CASSTDSATNEKLFF. CDR3 sequence (DNA): TGCGCCAGCAGCACAGACAGCGCAACTAATGAAAAACTGTTTTTT. The entire variable domain, with the rest obtained from reference TRBV5-1 and TRBJ1-4, is as follows: KAGVTQTPRYLIKTRGQQVTLSCSPISGHRSVSWYQQTPGQGLQFLFEYFSETQRNKGNFPGRFSGRQFSNSRSEMNVSTLELGDSALYLCASSTDSATNEKLFFGSGTQLSVL.

The chain has TRBV7-2 and TRBJ2-4; 7 bases match TRBD2. V trimming: 6 bases; J trimming: 8 bases; junction bases outside the gene matches: 10. Germline CDR1 and CDR2: SGHTA and FQGNSA. The CDR3 is 14 amino acids. The CDR3 coding sequence is TGTGCCAGCAGGAGGGGAGGGGCTGGGGACATTCAGTACTTC. The encoded protein is CASRRGGAGDIQYF.

The CDR3 bases are TGTGCCAGCAGGGCTCTAGCCAGGAATCAGCCCCAGCATTTT. Translating it yields CASRALARNQPQHF. J is TRBJ1-5 and V is TRBV6-6; D gene unclear. V lost 6 bases, J lost 4 bases, and 13 bases lay in between. This CDR3 has 14 residues. Per germline, CDR1 MNHNY and CDR2 SVGAGI (reference sequence).

The chain joins TRBV9 to TRBJ1-4, with unresolved D. With 5 bases removed from V and 0 bases from J, the gap between germline ends came to 11 bases. CDR3 length: 15 residues. Per germline, CDR1 SGDLS and CDR2 YYNGEE. CDR3 nucleotide sequence: TGTGCCAGCAGTCAGAAGGGAGCAACTAATGAAAAACTGTTTTTT. Translated: CASSQKGATNEKLFF.

The V call is TRBV9, the J call TRBJ2-1; D is ambiguous. The germline V gene encodes CDR1 SGDLS and CDR2 YYNGEE. CDR3 length equals 14 residues. The V and J ends lost 0 bases and 2 bases respectively, with 6 bases between them. CDR3 DNA sequence: TGTGCCAGCAGCGTAGGAGGAGCCTACAATGAGCAGTTCTTC. Its protein product is CASSVGGAYNEQFF.

V gene TRBV11-1 combines with J gene TRBJ2-1; 7 bases are a match to TRBD2. The trim removed 2 bases at V and 10 bases at J, leaving 11 bases unmatched. The V gene's germline CDR1 is SGHAT and CDR2 FQDESV (reference sequence). There are 15 residues in the CDR3. The CDR3 nucleotides are TGTGCCAGCAGCTTAAGGGGAGGGACTTCGGGGGAGCAGTTCTTC. It is translated as CASSLRGGTSGEQFF.

The J gene is TRBJ2-3, the V gene TRBV7-2; D remains unclear. The germline V gene has CDR1 SGHTA and CDR2 FQGNSA. This CDR3 region has 16 residues. The V and J ends lost 2 bases and 6 bases respectively, with 18 bases between them. CDR3 loop: CASSLRHKSISDTQYF. The CDR3 nucleotides read TGTGCCAGCAGCTTAAGACATAAGTCTATTTCCGATACGCAGTATTTT.

This rearrangement joins TRBV5-1 to TRBJ2-2; TRBD2 agrees at 13 bases. Trimming took 4 bases from V and 5 from J; bases not matched to a gene: 17. Germline CDR1 is SGHRS and CDR2 is YFSETQ. The CDR3 sequence is 20 residues long. This CDR3 reads CASSPRRTGGLAGLTGELFF. CDR3 sequence (DNA): TGCGCCAGCAGCCCGAGGCGGACAGGGGGACTAGCGGGACTAACCGGGGAGCTGTTTTTT.